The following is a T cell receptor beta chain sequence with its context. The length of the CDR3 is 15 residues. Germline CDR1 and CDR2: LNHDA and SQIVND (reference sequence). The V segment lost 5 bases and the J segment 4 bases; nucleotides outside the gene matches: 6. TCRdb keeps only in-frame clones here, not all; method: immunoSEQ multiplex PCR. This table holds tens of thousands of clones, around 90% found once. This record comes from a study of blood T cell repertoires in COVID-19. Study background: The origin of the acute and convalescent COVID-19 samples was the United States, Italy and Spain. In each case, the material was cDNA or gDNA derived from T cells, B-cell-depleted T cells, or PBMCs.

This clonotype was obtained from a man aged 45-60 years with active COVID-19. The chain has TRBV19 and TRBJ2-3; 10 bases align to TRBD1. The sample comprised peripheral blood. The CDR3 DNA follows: TGTGCCAGTAGTTCGCGGGACAGGGGTTCAGATACGCAGTATTTT. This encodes CASSSRDRGSDTQYF.